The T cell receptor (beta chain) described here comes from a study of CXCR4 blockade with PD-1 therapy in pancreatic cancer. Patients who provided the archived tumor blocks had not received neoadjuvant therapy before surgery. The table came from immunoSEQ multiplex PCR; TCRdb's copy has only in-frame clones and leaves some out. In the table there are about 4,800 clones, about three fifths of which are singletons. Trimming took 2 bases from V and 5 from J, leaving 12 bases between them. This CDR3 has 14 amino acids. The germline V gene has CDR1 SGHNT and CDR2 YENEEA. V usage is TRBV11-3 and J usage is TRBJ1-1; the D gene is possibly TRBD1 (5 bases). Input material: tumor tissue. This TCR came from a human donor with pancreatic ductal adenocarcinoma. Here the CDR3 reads CASSLRGRATEAFF. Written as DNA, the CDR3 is TGTGCCAGCAGCTTACGGGGGAGGGCTACTGAAGCTTTCTTT.